The 13 T cell receptor beta chains below come from one sample, sequenced in a study of cytomegalovirus exposure and HLA in healthy donors. PCR amplification relied on 60 Vbeta primers (plus 13 Jbeta primers). Assay: immunoSEQ multiplex PCR; the TCRdb copy retains only in-frame clones and omits some. The sample yields 150,000 to 180,000 clones, about four fifths seen once. The sequenced sample consisted of PBMCs. These receptors were collected from a man aged 18 to 30 in good health and CMV-seronegative.

J is TRBJ1-1 and V is TRBV5-1, with 8 bases fitting TRBD1. The CDR3 is 13 amino acids. Trimming removed 6 bases from V and 3 bases from J; junction bases left unmatched: 4. CDR1 is SGHRS, CDR2 YFSETQ, per germline. The CDR3 spells CASTTQGDTEAFF. The CDR3 DNA sequence: TGCGCCAGCACCACACAGGGGGACACTGAAGCTTTCTTT.

Concerning this clone: This CDR3 is also generated by other DNA sequences in the sample. V and J are TRBV7-8 and TRBJ2-1, with 10 bases matching TRBD2. Germline V gene lookup returns CDR1 SGHVS and CDR2 FQNEAQ. V lost 6 bases, J lost 3 bases, and 14 bases stayed unmatched. The CDR3 loop spans 18 amino acids. As DNA, the CDR3 is TGTGCCAGCAGTTCCAGCACTAGCGGGGACAACAACTACAATGAGCAGTTCTTC. Encoded protein: CASSSSTSGDNNYNEQFF.

The chain has TRBV15 and TRBJ2-3; 9 nucleotides agree with TRBD2. The germline V gene has CDR1 LNHNV and CDR2 YYDKDF (reference sequence). The CDR3 has 19 amino acids. V gave up 0 bases and J gave up 2 bases; unmatched junction bases: 12. CDR3 residues: CATSRDAAGGLLSTDTQYF. As DNA, the CDR3 is TGTGCCACCAGCAGAGACGCAGCGGGGGGCCTACTTTCCACAGATACGCAGTATTTT.

The chain carries TRBV6-1 and TRBJ2-7; a possible D gene is TRBD1 (5 bases). The CDR3 length is 12 residues. V lost 4 bases, J lost 5 bases, and 9 bases lay in between. Germline-derived CDR1 and CDR2 are MNHNS and SASEGT. As DNA, the CDR3 is TGTGCCAGCAGTGTATCAGGGAACGAGCAGTACGTC. As protein: CASSVSGNEQYV.

V usage is TRBV6-4 and J usage is TRBJ2-3, with 9 bases lining up with TRBD2. The CDR3 consists of 14 residues. Trimming removed 8 bases from V and 7 bases from J; junction bases left unmatched: 10. The germline gives CDR1 MRHNA, CDR2 SNTAGT. CDR3 in amino acids: CASWGLASGYTQYF. CDR3 sequence (DNA): TGTGCCAGCTGGGGACTAGCATCTGGTTATACGCAGTATTTT.

This clone was seen at least ten times. The V call is TRBV25-1, the J call TRBJ1-4, with D possibly matching TRBD1 (5 bases). The V end lost 2 bases, the J end lost 7 bases, and 11 bases lay between the germline ends. The CDR3 totals 14 residues. Germline values: CDR1 MGHDK, CDR2 SYGVNS. The CDR3 loop reads CASSEAQDLEKLFF. Written as DNA, the CDR3 is TGTGCCAGCAGTGAAGCACAGGATCTTGAAAAACTGTTTTTT. The full variable domain, in which reference TRBV25-1 and TRBJ1-4 provide the parts outside the CDR3, is EADIYQTPRYLVIGTGKKITLECSQTMGHDKMYWYQQDPGMELHLIHYSYGVNSTEKGDLSSESTVSRIRTEHFPLTLESARPSHTSQYLCASSEAQDLEKLFFGSGTQLSVL.

The gene calls are TRBV4-1 and TRBJ2-1; 9 bases are shared with TRBD2. CDR3 length: 18 amino acids. Trimming took 1 base from V and 3 from J; bases not matched to a gene: 10. Germline lookup yields CDR1 MGHRA and CDR2 YSYEKL. Here the CDR3 reads CASSQAPSGVNFYNEQFF. The CDR3 DNA is TGCGCCAGCAGCCAAGCACCTAGCGGGGTAAACTTCTACAATGAGCAGTTCTTC.

The CDR3 sequence is CASRPDSSRNQPQHF. CDR3 nucleotides: TGTGCCAGCAGGCCTGACAGTTCTCGCAATCAGCCCCAGCATTTT. The V gene is TRBV28, the J gene TRBJ1-5, with TRBD1 as a possible D gene (5 bases). The V gene lost 6 bases and the J gene lost 2 bases, with 14 bases spanning the gap. The CDR3 runs 15 residues. The V gene's germline CDR1 is MDHEN and CDR2 SYDVKM.

V gene TRBV9 combines with J gene TRBJ1-1, with D tentatively TRBD1 (5 bases). There are 14 residues in the CDR3. V dropped 3 bases and J dropped 2 bases, with 11 bases sitting between them. Germline V gene sequence: CDR1 SGDLS, CDR2 YYNGEE. Here the CDR3 reads CASSAGTFNTEAFF. The CDR3 DNA reads TGTGCCAGCAGCGCAGGGACTTTTAACACTGAAGCTTTCTTT.

The genes are TRBV27 and TRBJ2-1; no definite D call. Germline-derived CDR1 and CDR2 are MNHEY and SMNVEV (reference sequence). The V end lost 4 bases, the J end lost 10 bases, and 14 bases lay between the germline ends. This CDR3 has 13 residues. The CDR3 DNA follows: TGTGCCAGCAGTTCTGTGCATTCGAGGGAGCAGTTCTTC. It encodes CASSSVHSREQFF.

The chain links TRBV30 to TRBJ1-1; TRBD1 might be the D (5 bases). This CDR3 is built from 11 residues. Trimming removed 3 bases from V and 8 bases from J, with 10 bases in between. The V gene's germline CDR1 is GTSNPN and CDR2 SVGIG (reference sequence). The CDR3 bases are TGTGCCTGGAGGGGGGGAGTCGAAGCTTTCTTT. This translates into CAWRGGVEAFF.

This chain uses TRBV7-9 with TRBJ1-1; D not certain. The CDR3 length is 13 residues. V dropped 4 bases and J dropped 8 bases, with 14 bases sitting between them. The germline gives CDR1 SEHNR, CDR2 FQNEAQ (reference sequence). DNA of the CDR3: TGTGCCAGCAGCTCATCAGGAGGAAACGAAGCTTTCTTT. Its translation is CASSSSGGNEAFF.

The V and J genes are TRBV4-2 and TRBJ1-3; possibly TRBD1 for D (5 bases). V was shortened by 1 base and J by 4 bases, with 14 bases between the two germline ends. CDR1 and CDR2 (germline): LGHNA, YNFKEQ. CDR3 size: 16 residues. Here the CDR3 reads CASSQVPGSAGNTIYF. The CDR3 DNA is TGTGCCAGCAGCCAAGTGCCAGGGTCTGCGGGAAACACCATATATTTT.